This T cell receptor (beta chain) appears in the sequencing data of a study of blood T cells in healthy people across ages. Study-level points and caveats: Donor CMV status was unknown, possibly confounding expanded clonotype changes.

Between the trimmed V and J ends, which lost 5 bases and 3 bases, there was a span of 21 bases. The CDR3 is 16 amino acids. CDR1 is SGHRS and CDR2 is YFSETQ in the germline V gene. To note about this clonotype: Its antigen is not identified.

Primed by a sample-barcoded 5' primer and a J-beta primer mix, a second PCR proceeded for 7 to 11 cycles. Each cDNA was tagged by a template-switch adaptor containing 12 random nucleotides. TCRdb re-analysed the 5' RACE reads in MiXCR, keeping a single row per CDR3 protein. The table records around 800,000 distinct CDR3 sequences, around 68% of them present only once. Each donor was a healthy Caucasian individual from Russia, aged roughly 6 to 90. The chain is built from TRBV5-1 and TRBJ2-7; D tentatively reads TRBD1 or TRBD2 (6 bases each). The sequence was collected from a man aged 25-40 years in good health. The sequenced sample was blood. CDR3: CASRSGAPGEFYEQYF. The CDR3 region has the DNA TGCGCCAGCAGATCAGGGGCCCCGGGAGAATTCTACGAGCAGTACTTC.